This TCR beta chain was sequenced in a study of blood T cell repertoires in COVID-19. The wider study: The study drew acute and convalescent COVID-19 samples from the United States, Italy and Spain. T cells, B-cell-depleted T cells, or PBMCs supplied cDNA or gDNA.

Germline CDR1 is SNHLY and CDR2 is FYNNEI. The V and J ends lost 6 bases and 3 bases, in that order; junction bases with no gene match: 8. The CDR3 covers 15 residues. In the original analysis: Nucleated cell number was recorded as an estimate derived from reference gene primer amplification. Sequencing used immunoSEQ multiplex PCR; TCRdb keeps in-frame clones, though not all of them. V and J calls and clone size are given by that table; D and trimming were obtained from the DNA. Among about 200,000 clones listed, 70% to 90% were seen once. This chain connects TRBV2 to TRBJ1-5; 7 bases line up with TRBD1. The specimen sequenced was peripheral blood. The sequence was collected from a woman aged 80 or over with acute or convalescent COVID-19. The DNA of the CDR3 is TGTGCCAGCAGGACGGTAGGGGGCAACAATCAGCCCCAGCATTTT. Its translation: CASRTVGGNNQPQHF. Using reference TRBV2 and TRBJ1-5 for the parts outside the CDR3, the full variable domain is EPEVTQTPSHQVTQMGQEVILRCVPISNHLYFYWYRQILGQKVEFLVSFYNNEISEKSEIFDDQFSVERPDGSNFTLKIRSTKLEDSAMYFCASRTVGGNNQPQHFGDGTRLSIL.